This T cell receptor beta chain was observed in a study of T cells after yellow fever vaccination. The wider study: Fractions of low cell number were prepared using SMART-Seq v4 Ultra Low Input.

5'RACE template switching added a universal primer site and UMIs to TCR cDNA. TCRdb itself ran the 5' RACE reads through MiXCR, one entry per CDR3 protein. The sample lists roughly 190,000 distinct CDR3 sequences; 9.5% to 12% were seen once. Study findings and constraints: After the booster, 96% of CD4 and approximately 90% of CD8 primary-response clones were re-detected.

Trimming shortened V by 1 base and J by 4 bases, and 13 bases separated the two germline ends. The length of the CDR3 is 15 residues. Germline CDR1 is SEHNR and CDR2 is FQNEAQ (reference sequence). A word on this clonotype: Its antigen is unknown.

V is TRBV7-9 and J is TRBJ1-2; the D is unclear. This sample comprised CD8+ T cells sorted from PBMCs, obtained 15 days after the yellow fever booster vaccination. This TCR was recovered from a man in his late teens or twenties who received the YFV17D yellow fever vaccine. CDR3 sequence (DNA): TGTGCCAGCAGCTTAGGGACGGGAGATAGCTATGGCTACACCTTC. It translates to CASSLGTGDSYGYTF. Full variable domain (outside the CDR3, taken from reference TRBV7-9 and TRBJ1-2): DTGVSQNPRHKITKRGQNVTFRCDPISEHNRLYWYRQTLGQGPEFLTYFQNEAQLEKSRLLSDRFSAERPKGSFSTLEIQRTEQGDSAMYLCASSLGTGDSYGYTFGSGTRLTVV.